Below, 17 T cell receptor beta chains from the same sample are listed, as sequenced in a study of identical twins. TCRdb recomputed calls from the 5' RACE reads with MiXCR, one row per CDR3 protein. The sample yields about 570,000 distinct CDR3 sequences, 9% to 10% seen once. The data were also submitted as part of a second study, on yellow fever vaccine responses in identical twins.

What was sequenced was PBMCs. These receptors were obtained from a woman younger than 30 in good health.

This chain joins TRBV11-1 and TRBJ1-1; no firm D call. Germline V gene lookup returns CDR1 SGHAT and CDR2 FQDESV (reference sequence). The length of the CDR3 is 17 residues. Trimming left V 7 bases short and J 0 bases short, with 21 bases between. The CDR3 loop reads CASTERRAGGVNTEAFF. DNA for the CDR3: TGTGCCAGCACCGAGAGACGCGCAGGTGGGGTGAACACTGAAGCTTTCTTT.

This clonotype showed up many times. The chain recombines TRBV10-1 with TRBJ2-7; TRBD2 might be the D (5 bases). The V end lost 5 bases, the J end lost 2 bases, and 13 bases lay between the germline ends. The V gene's germline CDR1 is WNHNN and CDR2 SYGVQD (reference sequence). CDR3 length: 14 amino acids. The CDR3 sequence is CASSPDLETYEQYF. In DNA, the CDR3 is TGCGCCAGCAGTCCGGACTTAGAGACCTACGAGCAGTACTTC.

This clonotype was counted ten times or more. This chain links TRBV12-3 or TRBV12-4 with TRBJ2-1; D gene unclear. V dropped 5 bases and J dropped 6 bases, with 8 bases sitting between them. The CDR3 runs 12 residues. CDR3 in DNA: TGTGCCAGCAGTGGTGCCGTCAATGAGCAGTTCTTC. Its protein product is CASSGAVNEQFF.

The J gene is TRBJ1-4, the V gene TRBV10-3; maybe TRBD1 (6 bases). The germline CDR1 and CDR2 sequences are ENHRY and SYGVKD. The CDR3 is 13 amino acids. V shed 5 bases and J shed 3 bases, with 7 bases lying between them. CDR3 residues: CAISTGSNEKLFF. CDR3 coding DNA: TGTGCCATCAGTACAGGGTCTAATGAAAAACTGTTTTTT.

This clonotype has a handful of counts. The V and J genes are TRBV2 and TRBJ1-1, with D tentatively TRBD1 (6 bases). The germline gives CDR1 SNHLY, CDR2 FYNNEI. This CDR3 is built from 14 residues. Between the trimmed V and J ends, which lost 2 bases and 1 base, there was a span of 8 bases. CDR3 residues: CASSEFRGNTEAFF. DNA of the CDR3: TGTGCCAGCAGTGAATTCAGGGGGAACACTGAAGCTTTCTTT.

This clonotype has just a few counts. V usage is TRBV7-6 and J usage is TRBJ1-2, with 8 bases fitting TRBD1. From germline, CDR1 is SGHVS and CDR2 FNYEAQ. V dropped 5 bases and J dropped 8; count of bases not matched to a gene: 10. The CDR3 consists of 14 residues. As DNA, the CDR3 is TGTGCCAGCAGCGAACAGGGGGTAGTAGGAGGCTACACCTTC. It translates to CASSEQGVVGGYTF.

This chain links TRBV2 with TRBJ2-4; 10 positions agree with TRBD2. This CDR3 region has 15 residues. The trim removed 6 bases at V and 8 bases at J, leaving 10 bases unmatched. Looked up from germline, CDR1 is SNHLY and CDR2 is FYNNEI. The CDR3: CASRGSSGRVDIQYF. In nucleotides, the CDR3 is TGTGCCAGCAGAGGTTCTAGCGGGAGAGTGGACATTCAGTACTTC.

This clonotype was counted only a few times. This chain uses TRBV12-3 or TRBV12-4 with TRBJ1-1; D is unclear. Trimming removed 6 bases from V and 3 bases from J, with 14 bases in between. This CDR3 comprises 14 residues. CDR3 DNA: TGTGCCAGCAGGCGACACGGGATGGACACTGAAGCTTTCTTT. Translating gives CASRRHGMDTEAFF.

The rearrangement links TRBV7-2 to TRBJ2-1; D might be TRBD1 (6 bases). Germline CDR1 is SGHTA and CDR2 is FQGNSA. The CDR3 loop spans 17 amino acids. V was trimmed by 3 bases and J by 4 bases, leaving 19 bases between them. CDR3 protein: CASSFVVGTTGYNEQFF. CDR3 DNA: TGTGCCAGCAGCTTTGTCGTGGGGACAACCGGATACAATGAGCAGTTCTTC.

Many counts were recorded for this clonotype. The chain links TRBV10-3 to TRBJ2-5, with 11 bases matching TRBD2. Germline lookup yields CDR1 ENHRY and CDR2 SYGVKD. This CDR3 spans 16 amino acids. V was pared by 6 bases and J by 2 bases, with 8 bases of the junction left unmatched. The chain's CDR3 is CAIRPKLAGEQETQYF. The DNA for the CDR3 is TGTGCCATCAGGCCGAAACTAGCGGGGGAACAAGAGACCCAGTACTTC.

This clonotype has a handful of counts. The V call is TRBV27, the J call TRBJ2-7, with 8 positions matching TRBD1. V shed 7 bases, J shed 5 bases, and the junction held 4 bases outside the gene matches. The CDR3 is 12 residues long. The germline V gene encodes CDR1 MNHEY and CDR2 SMNVEV (reference sequence). As DNA, the CDR3 is TGTGCCAGCAAGGGCAGGGGGCACGAGCAGTACTTC. Amino acid sequence: CASKGRGHEQYF.

As concerns this clonotype: Just one base apart from a much larger clone, this may be a read error. The missing conserved phenylalanine or tryptophan at the end of this CDR3 makes a read error likely. The CDR3 reads CAIWGGLDYEQYS. The DNA of the CDR3 is TGTGCCATTTGGGGGGGGCTCGACTACGAGCAGTACTCC. The chain uses TRBV10-3 and TRBJ2-7, with a tentative D call TRBD2 (7 bases). This CDR3 has 13 residues. V lost 9 bases and J lost 3, with 15 bases in between. Germline loops: CDR1 ENHRY, CDR2 SYGVKD.

This clonotype occurred many times. The J gene is TRBJ1-6, the V gene TRBV5-1, with TRBD1 matching over 9 bases. The V segment lost 0 bases and the J segment 7 bases; nucleotides outside the gene matches: 5. There are 16 residues in the CDR3. CDR1 SGHRS and CDR2 YFSETQ come from the germline V gene. CDR3 protein: CASSLAGTGLNSPLHF. CDR3 DNA sequence: TGCGCCAGCAGCTTGGCCGGGACAGGGTTAAATTCACCCCTCCACTTT.

This clonotype came up a few times. The gene calls are TRBV25-1 and TRBJ1-2, with D possibly being TRBD1 (5 bases). V was pared by 4 bases and J by 11 bases, with 14 bases between. The CDR3 is 12 residues long. The germline V gene encodes CDR1 MGHDK and CDR2 SYGVNS. CDR3 protein: CASSVGDPEYTF. The CDR3 DNA follows: TGTGCCAGCAGTGTAGGGGACCCTGAGTACACCTTC.

This clonotype was observed a handful of times. The V and J genes are TRBV5-5 and TRBJ2-3; D may be TRBD2 (6 bases). Germline lookup yields CDR1 SGHKS and CDR2 YYEKEE (reference sequence). V lost 4 bases and J lost 9, with 18 bases in between. The CDR3 is made up of 14 amino acids. The CDR3 is CASSTGTALETQYF. CDR3 coding DNA: TGTGCCAGCAGCACCGGGACTGCCCTGGAGACGCAGTATTTT. Full variable domain (outside the CDR3, taken from reference TRBV5-5 and TRBJ2-3): DAGVTQSPTHLIKTRGQQVTLRCSPISGHKSVSWYQQVLGQGPQFIFQYYEKEERGRGNFPDRFSARQFPNYSSELNVNALLLGDSALYLCASSTGTALETQYFGPGTRLTVL.

The gene calls are TRBV2 and TRBJ1-2; D gene ambiguous. V was shortened by 4 bases and J by 4 bases, with 7 bases between the two germline ends. The CDR3 runs 12 residues. The germline V gene encodes CDR1 SNHLY and CDR2 FYNNEI. The DNA of the CDR3 is TGTGCCAGCAGTGCCAGTGGCTATGGCTACACCTTC. This translates into CASSASGYGYTF.

This clonotype was recorded a few times. The chain uses TRBV12-3 or TRBV12-4 and TRBJ2-3; 10 bases agree with TRBD2. V lost 2 bases, J lost 1 base, and 3 bases stayed unmatched. The CDR3 is 16 amino acids. CDR3: CASSLLGLAGTDTQYF. CDR3 sequence (DNA): TGTGCCAGCAGTTTACTTGGACTAGCGGGCACAGATACGCAGTATTTT.